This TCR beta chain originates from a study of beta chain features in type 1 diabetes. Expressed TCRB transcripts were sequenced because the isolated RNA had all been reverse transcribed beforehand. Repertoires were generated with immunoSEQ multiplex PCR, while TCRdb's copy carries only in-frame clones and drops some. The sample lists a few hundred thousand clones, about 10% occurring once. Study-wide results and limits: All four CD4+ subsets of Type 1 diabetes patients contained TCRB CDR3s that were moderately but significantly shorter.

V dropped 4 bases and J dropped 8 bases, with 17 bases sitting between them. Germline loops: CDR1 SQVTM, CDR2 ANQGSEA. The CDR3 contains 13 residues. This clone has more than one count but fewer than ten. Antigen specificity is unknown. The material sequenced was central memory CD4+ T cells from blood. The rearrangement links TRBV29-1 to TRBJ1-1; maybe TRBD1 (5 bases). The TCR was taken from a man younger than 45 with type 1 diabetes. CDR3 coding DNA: TGCAGCGTTGTGCAAACCCAGAGACAGGAAGCTTTCTTT. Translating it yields CSVVQTQRQEAFF. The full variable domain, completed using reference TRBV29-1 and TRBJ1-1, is SAVISQKPSRDICQRGTSLTIQCQVDSQVTMMFWYRQQPGQSLTLIATANQGSEATYESGFVIDKFPISRPNLTFSTLTVSNMSPEDSSIYLCSVVQTQRQEAFFGQGTRLTVV.